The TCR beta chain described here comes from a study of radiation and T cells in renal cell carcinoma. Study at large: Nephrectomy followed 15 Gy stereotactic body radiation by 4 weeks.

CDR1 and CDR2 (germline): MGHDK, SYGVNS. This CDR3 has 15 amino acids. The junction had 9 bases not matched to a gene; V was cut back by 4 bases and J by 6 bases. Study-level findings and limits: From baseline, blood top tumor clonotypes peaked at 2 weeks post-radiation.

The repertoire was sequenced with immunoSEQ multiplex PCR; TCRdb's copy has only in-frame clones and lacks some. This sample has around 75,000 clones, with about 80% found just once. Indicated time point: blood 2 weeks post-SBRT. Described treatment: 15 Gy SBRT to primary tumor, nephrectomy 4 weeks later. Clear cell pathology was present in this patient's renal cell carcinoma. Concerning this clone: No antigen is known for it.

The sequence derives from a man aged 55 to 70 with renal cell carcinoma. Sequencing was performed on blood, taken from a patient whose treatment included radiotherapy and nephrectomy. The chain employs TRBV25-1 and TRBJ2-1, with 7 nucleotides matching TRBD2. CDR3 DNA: TGTGCCAGCAGTGTACGGGTTGCGGGGGTCAATGAGCAGTTCTTC. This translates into CASSVRVAGVNEQFF.